Here is one T cell receptor beta chain with its context. Its target is unknown. Germline values: CDR1 SQVTM, CDR2 ANQGSEA. The trim removed 1 base at V and 5 bases at J, leaving 5 bases unmatched. CDR3 length: 13 residues. With cryopreserved PBMCs as the source, approximately 2 micrograms of genomic DNA went to TCR beta libraries. This sample was included in a study of cytotoxic CD8 clonotypes in ibrutinib-treated CLL. Study summary: Response sampling occurred after a median approximately 12 months of treatment (range 6 to 36).

Study outcomes and limitations: The study found clonality rose at ibrutinib response, then fell toward baseline at progression. Sample timing was unmatched between remission and later-progressing patients; lymph nodes unstudied.

Profiled with immunoSEQ multiplex PCR; TCRdb holds only in-frame clones, not every one. The profile covers 45,000 or so clones, with roughly two thirds appearing a single time and around an eighth taken by the ten largest. The clonotype originates from a human donor with chronic lymphocytic leukemia. Source: PBMCs, taken after 12 months of ibrutinib treatment. The rearrangement joins TRBV29-1 to TRBJ2-7, with 7 bases lining up with TRBD1. CDR3 amino acids: CSVEGQGVHEQYF. The CDR3 DNA reads TGCAGCGTTGAAGGACAGGGCGTACACGAGCAGTACTTC.